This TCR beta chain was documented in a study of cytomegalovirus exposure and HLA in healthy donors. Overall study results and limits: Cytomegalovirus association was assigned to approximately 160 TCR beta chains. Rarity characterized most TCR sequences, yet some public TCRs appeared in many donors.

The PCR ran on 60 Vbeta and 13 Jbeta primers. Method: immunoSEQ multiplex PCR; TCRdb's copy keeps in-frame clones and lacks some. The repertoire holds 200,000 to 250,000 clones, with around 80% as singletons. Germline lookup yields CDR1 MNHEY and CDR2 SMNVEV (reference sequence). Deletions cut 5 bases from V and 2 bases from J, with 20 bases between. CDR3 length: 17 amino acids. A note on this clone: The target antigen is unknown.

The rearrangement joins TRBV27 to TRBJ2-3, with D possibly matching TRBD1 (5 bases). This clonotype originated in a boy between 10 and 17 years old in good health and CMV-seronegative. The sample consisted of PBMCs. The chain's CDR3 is CASSRWPPQGLTDTQYF. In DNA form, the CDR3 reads TGTGCCAGCAGTCGATGGCCCCCCCAGGGTCTCACAGATACGCAGTATTTT.